The entry below gives a single TCR beta chain sequence along with its context. Its antigen is unidentified. This sample is drawn from a study of OX40 agonist ivuxolimab in advanced cancers. General study findings and limits: Clonal expansion was seen in CD4+ and CD8+ blood T cells by week 6 at 0.1 to 3.0 mg/kg. Those patients achieving a partial response at 0.1-3.0 mg/kg showed among the lowest clonal expansion.

The CDR3 consists of 15 residues. The germline gives CDR1 SGHRS, CDR2 YFSETQ. Unmatched junction bases numbered 10, after V lost 4 bases and J lost 6 bases. The data were produced by immunoSEQ multiplex PCR, yet TCRdb's version contains in-frame clones alone and is incomplete. Among 70,000 to 80,000 clones, 80% to 95% were seen once, and the ten largest hold 0.44%. This receptor was identified in an adult with an advanced solid tumor such as melanoma, head and neck, liver or kidney cancer. The J gene is TRBJ2-5, the V gene TRBV5-1, with 9 positions matching TRBD2. The starting material was CD4+ or CD8+ T cells sorted from blood, obtained in a trial of the OX40 agonist ivuxolimab. The chain's CDR3 is CASSPAGGGWKTQYF. The DNA for the CDR3 is TGCGCCAGCAGCCCCGCGGGGGGGGGATGGAAGACCCAGTACTTC.